The entry below gives a single T cell receptor beta chain sequence along with its context. The authors' processing: Amplified reference gene primers provided the basis for estimating nucleated cell counts. TCRdb's table, derived via immunoSEQ multiplex PCR, lists solely in-frame clones and lacks some. The V and J calls and clone size are taken from that table; D and trimming were inferred from the DNA. In the table there are under 200,000 clones, around 87% of which are singletons. The data derive from a study of blood T cell repertoires in COVID-19. Recruited during active infection, patients (from Seattle) were subsequently followed longitudinally. The trim removed 4 bases at V and 1 base at J, leaving 8 bases unmatched. Germline V gene data show CDR1 as SGHRS and CDR2 as YFSETQ. The CDR3 consists of 16 residues.

The V and J genes are TRBV5-1 and TRBJ2-3, with 8 nucleotides matching TRBD2. The receptor comes from a woman in her seventies with COVID-19, enrolled during active disease. Sequencing was carried out using peripheral blood. CDR3 DNA sequence: TGCGCCAGCAGCAGGCGGGTGACTAGCGGCACAGATACGCAGTATTTT. Its translation: CASSRRVTSGTDTQYF.